The rows below give T cell receptor beta chains drawn from one sample of a study of blood T cells in healthy people across ages. TCRdb re-called the 5' RACE reads with MiXCR, one entry per CDR3 protein. Of about 380,000 distinct CDR3 sequences in the sample, approximately 47% were seen once. The source material was blood. These receptors were taken from a man in his 60s in good health. Each CDR3 is given with its conserved first and last residue. The D gene is left open where the match is weak. Size tells how often a clone was seen (once, few, many) or the class of an expanded clone, and some rows leave it out.

D | size | J | V | DNA | CDR3
. | . | TRBJ2-7 | TRBV2 | TGTGCCACCGCCCCCGTGGGCAGGGGACCCTACGAGCAGTACTTC | CATAPVGRGPYEQYF
. | . | TRBJ2-5 | TRBV29-1 | TGCAGCGGCATCAGGGGTCTCCAAGAGACCCAGTACTTC | CSGIRGLQETQYF
. | many | TRBJ2-3 | TRBV2 | TGTGCCAGCAGTGAGGATACGCAGTATTTT | CASSEDTQYF
. | many | TRBJ2-7 | TRBV6-5 | TGTGCCAGCAGTAACTCCTACGAGCAGTACTTC | CASSNSYEQYF
. | . | TRBJ1-2 | TRBV7-2 | TGTGCCAGCAGCTCGGGGGGAAAAACTAACTATGGCTACACCTTC | CASSSGGKTNYGYTF
TRBD1 | . | TRBJ2-1 | TRBV11-2 | TGTGCCAGCAGCCCCCGGACAGGGCGAATGGGCAATGAGCAGTTCTTC | CASSPRTGRMGNEQFF
. | few | TRBJ2-6 | TRBV25-1 | TGTGCCAGCAGTGAATTTGGGGGACCCATGGATGGGGACGTCCTGACTTTC | CASSEFGGPMDGDVLTF
TRBD2 | . | TRBJ2-3 | TRBV11-3 | TGTGCCAGCAGCTTAGGTTTGGCGGGGGGCGTCACAGATACGCAGTATTTT | CASSLGLAGGVTDTQYF
. | . | TRBJ1-1 | TRBV20-1 | TGCAGTGCTAGGGCAGGGGCGAACACTGAAGCTTTCTTT | CSARAGANTEAFF
TRBD2 | . | TRBJ2-7 | TRBV7-9 | TGTGCCATCCTGCCCTATACTAGCGGGGGTGTAGGCGAGCAGTACTTC | CAILPYTSGGVGEQYF
TRBD1 | . | TRBJ2-7 | TRBV7-2 | TGTGCCAGCAGCTTTGACAGGGGGCGCCTCTCCTACGAGCAGTACTTC | CASSFDRGRLSYEQYF
. | few | TRBJ2-5 | TRBV29-1 | TGCAGCGTTGAATTGAAAGAGGGAGAGACCCAGTACTTC | CSVELKEGETQYF
. | few | TRBJ2-4 | TRBV5-1 | TGCGCCAGCAAAGAGGGGGAGAACATTCAGTACTTC | CASKEGENIQYF
. | . | TRBJ2-7 | TRBV20-1 | TGCAGTGCTAGTGACTCTATGGGGGGGGCGAACGAGCAGTACTTC | CSASDSMGGANEQYF
. | few | TRBJ2-4 | TRBV28 | TGTGCCAGCAGTGGTGAACTAGCCAAAAACATTCAGTACTTC | CASSGELAKNIQYF
TRBD1 | . | TRBJ1-4 | TRBV7-9 | TGTGCCAGCAGCCTACAGACAGGGCGGGAAAAACTGTTTTTT | CASSLQTGREKLFF
. | many | TRBJ1-6 | TRBV29-1 | TGCAGCGTTCAGAAAGGGCCCGATTCACCCCTCCACTTT | CSVQKGPDSPLHF
. | . | TRBJ2-3 | TRBV21-1 | TGTGCCAGCAGCAAAGATAACGGATGGAGCACAGATACGCAGTATTTT | CASSKDNGWSTDTQYF
TRBD1 | . | TRBJ1-1 | TRBV11-3 | TGTGCCAGCAGCTTAAACAGGGGGAGACCCATGAACACTGAAGCTTTCTTT | CASSLNRGRPMNTEAFF
TRBD1 | . | TRBJ2-7 | TRBV20-1 | TGCAGTGCTAGGGGGGGACAGGCAACCTACGAGCAGTACTTC | CSARGGQATYEQYF
. | many | TRBJ2-6 | TRBV7-3 | TGTGCCAGCAGCCCCCCGCGGGCTGGGGCCAACGTCCTGACTTTC | CASSPPRAGANVLTF
TRBD2 | few | TRBJ2-1 | TRBV27 | TGTGCCAGCAATCCTAGCGGGGGGGCGAGATACAATGAGCAGTTCTTC | CASNPSGGARYNEQFF
. | . | TRBJ2-7 | TRBV9 | TGTGCCAGCAGCGTAGAGCAGGGACACGAGCAGTACTTC | CASSVEQGHEQYF
. | . | TRBJ2-5 | TRBV6-5 | TGTGCCAGCAGTTCGGGACCCCCCGTGGAGTACTTC | CASSSGPPVEYF
TRBD2 | . | TRBJ2-3 | TRBV27 | TGTGCCAGTCAGCGGGGGAGCACAGATACGCAGTATTTT | CASQRGSTDTQYF
TRBD1 | many | TRBJ1-2 | TRBV29-1 | TGCAGCGGGCAGGGGGCGCAGGATGGCTACACCTTC | CSGQGAQDGYTF
. | few | TRBJ2-7 | TRBV20-1 | TGCAGTGCTTTTCTAGAGAGCTCCTACGAGCAGTACTTC | CSAFLESSYEQYF
. | . | TRBJ2-3 | TRBV20-1 | TGCAGTGCTCGCGGGGAGGTGGATACGCAGTATTTT | CSARGEVDTQYF
TRBD2 | . | TRBJ2-5 | TRBV20-1 | TGCAGTGCCCCCCAGAGCGGGGGGGCACTGGAGACCCAGTACTTC | CSAPQSGGALETQYF
TRBD2 | medium-sized | TRBJ2-3 | TRBV9 | TGTGCCAGCAGCCCCCGTGCGAGCGGGATCACAGATACGCAGTATTTT | CASSPRASGITDTQYF
. | . | TRBJ1-4 | TRBV6-2/TRBV6-3 | TGTGCCAGCAAGGGAGGCGTTAAACCACCGCTGTTTTTT | CASKGGVKPPLFF
. | . | TRBJ2-7 | TRBV28 | TGTGCCAGCAGTTGGATCTCCTACGAGCAGTACTTC | CASSWISYEQYF
. | . | TRBJ2-1 | TRBV2 | TGTGCCAGTACTAAAAACCCTTACAATGAGCAGTTCTTC | CASTKNPYNEQFF
TRBD2 | . | TRBJ2-1 | TRBV3-1 | TGTGCCAGCAGCCCCGGGACTAGCGGGCCAAGCTCCTACAATGAGCAGTTCTTC | CASSPGTSGPSSYNEQFF